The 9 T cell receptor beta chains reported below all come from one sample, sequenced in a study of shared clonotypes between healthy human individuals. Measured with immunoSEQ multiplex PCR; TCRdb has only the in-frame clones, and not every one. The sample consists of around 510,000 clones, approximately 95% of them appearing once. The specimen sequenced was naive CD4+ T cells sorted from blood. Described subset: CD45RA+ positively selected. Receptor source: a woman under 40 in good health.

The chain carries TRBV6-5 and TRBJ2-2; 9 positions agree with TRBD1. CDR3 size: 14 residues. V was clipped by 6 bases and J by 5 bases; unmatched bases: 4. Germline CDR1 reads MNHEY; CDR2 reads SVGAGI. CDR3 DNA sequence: TGTGCCAGCAGATGGACAGGGGATACCGGGGAGCTGTTTTTT. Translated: CASRWTGDTGELFF.

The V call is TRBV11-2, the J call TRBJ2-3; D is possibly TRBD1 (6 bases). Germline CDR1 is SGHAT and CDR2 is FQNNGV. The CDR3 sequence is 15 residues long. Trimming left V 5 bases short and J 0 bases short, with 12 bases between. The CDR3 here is CASSPGHLSTDTQYF. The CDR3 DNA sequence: TGTGCCAGCAGCCCGGGACACCTTAGCACAGATACGCAGTATTTT.

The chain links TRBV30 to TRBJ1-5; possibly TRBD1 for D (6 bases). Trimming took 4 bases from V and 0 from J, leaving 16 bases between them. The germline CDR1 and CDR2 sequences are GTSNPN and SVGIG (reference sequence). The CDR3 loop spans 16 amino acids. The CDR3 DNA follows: TGTGCCTGGAAGGCGGGACACCGGTATAGCAATCAGCCCCAGCATTTT. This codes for CAWKAGHRYSNQPQHF.

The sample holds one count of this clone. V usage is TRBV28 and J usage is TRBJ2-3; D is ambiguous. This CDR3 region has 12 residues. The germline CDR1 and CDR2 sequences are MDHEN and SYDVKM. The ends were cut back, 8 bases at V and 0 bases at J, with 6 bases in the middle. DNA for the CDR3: TGTGCCAGCTCCCGTAGCACAGATACGCAGTATTTT. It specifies CASSRSTDTQYF.

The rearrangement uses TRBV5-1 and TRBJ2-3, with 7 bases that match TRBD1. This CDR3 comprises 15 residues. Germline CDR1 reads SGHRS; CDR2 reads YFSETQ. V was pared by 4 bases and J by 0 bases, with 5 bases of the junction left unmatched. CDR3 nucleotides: TGCGCCAGCAGCGGAACAGGGGCGAGCACAGATACGCAGTATTTT. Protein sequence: CASSGTGASTDTQYF.

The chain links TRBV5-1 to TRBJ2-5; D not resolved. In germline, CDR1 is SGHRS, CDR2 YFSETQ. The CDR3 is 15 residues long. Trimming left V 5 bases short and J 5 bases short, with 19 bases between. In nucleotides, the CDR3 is TGCGCCAGCAGGGAGCAGGTTGGCGAAGAGGAGACCCAGTACTTC. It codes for CASREQVGEEETQYF. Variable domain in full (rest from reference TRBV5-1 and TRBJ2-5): KAGVTQTPRYLIKTRGQQVTLSCSPISGHRSVSWYQQTPGQGLQFLFEYFSETQRNKGNFPGRFSGRQFSNSRSEMNVSTLELGDSALYLCASREQVGEEETQYFGPGTRLLVL.

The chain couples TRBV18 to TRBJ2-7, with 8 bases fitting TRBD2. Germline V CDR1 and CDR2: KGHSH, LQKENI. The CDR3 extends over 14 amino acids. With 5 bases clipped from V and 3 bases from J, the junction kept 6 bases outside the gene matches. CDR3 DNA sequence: TGTGCCAGCTCAGGGGCGCGGGAGGTCTACGAGCAGTACTTC. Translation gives CASSGAREVYEQYF.

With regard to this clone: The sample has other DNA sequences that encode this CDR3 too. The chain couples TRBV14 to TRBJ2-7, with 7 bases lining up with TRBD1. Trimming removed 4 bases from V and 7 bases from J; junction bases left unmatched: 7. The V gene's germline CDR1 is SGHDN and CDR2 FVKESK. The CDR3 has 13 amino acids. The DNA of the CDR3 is TGTGCCAGCAGCCCCGACAGGGTCGGGGAGCAGTACTTC. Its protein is CASSPDRVGEQYF.

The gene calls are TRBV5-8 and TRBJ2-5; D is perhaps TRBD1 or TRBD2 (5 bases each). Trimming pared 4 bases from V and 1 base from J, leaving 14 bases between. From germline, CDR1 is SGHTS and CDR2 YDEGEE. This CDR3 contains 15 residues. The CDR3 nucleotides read TGTGCCAGCAGCGCCCTTACCGGGACCCAAGAGACCCAGTACTTC. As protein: CASSALTGTQETQYF.